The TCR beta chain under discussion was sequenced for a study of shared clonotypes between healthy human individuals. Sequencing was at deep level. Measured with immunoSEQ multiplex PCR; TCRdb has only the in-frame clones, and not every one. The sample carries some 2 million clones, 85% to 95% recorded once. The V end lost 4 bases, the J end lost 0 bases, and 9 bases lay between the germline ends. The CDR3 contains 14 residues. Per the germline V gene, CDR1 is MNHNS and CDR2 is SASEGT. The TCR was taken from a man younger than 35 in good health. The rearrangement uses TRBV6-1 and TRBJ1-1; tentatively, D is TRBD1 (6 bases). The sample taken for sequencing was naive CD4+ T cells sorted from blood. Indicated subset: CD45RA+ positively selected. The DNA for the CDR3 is TGTGCCAGCAGTGCAGGGGTAGTGAACACTGAAGCTTTCTTT. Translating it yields CASSAGVVNTEAFF.